A selection of T cell receptor beta chains follows, all from one sample in a study of cytomegalovirus exposure and HLA in healthy donors. Clones were read by immunoSEQ multiplex PCR, and TCRdb kept only the in-frame ones, dropping some. The table lists around 120,000 clones. The sequenced sample consisted of PBMCs. Receptor source: a man aged 18 to 30 in good health and CMV-seronegative. CDR3s include the opening cysteine and the closing phenylalanine or tryptophan. The order of the fields is V gene, J gene, CDR3 protein.

>TRBV18|TRBJ1-4
CASSPGQGEKLFF
>TRBV28|TRBJ2-7
CASSWSWEGGGSYEQYF
>TRBV11-2|TRBJ2-1
CASSLGRGGSDEQFF
>TRBV7-9|TRBJ1-5
CASSSSDRVNQPQHF
>TRBV5-1|TRBJ2-4
CASSLAEGSQYF
>TRBV27|TRBJ1-5
CASSPQGRDQPQHF
>TRBV7-9|TRBJ2-1
CASSLGLARNEQFF
>TRBV28|TRBJ1-2
CASSTTGGSRGYTF
>TRBV5-1|TRBJ2-5
CASSSGGRPLQETQYF
>TRBV9|TRBJ2-1
CASTLRDRVYNEQFF
>TRBV11-2|TRBJ1-4
CASSLATGRKLFF
>TRBV19|TRBJ2-7
CASSRSAYEQYF
>TRBV19|TRBJ1-1
CASSAGQANTEAFF
>TRBV5-1|TRBJ2-7
CASSLTGGPTKEQYF
>TRBV19|TRBJ1-2
CASRNSRVPTPSTYGYTF
>TRBV5-4|TRBJ1-1
CASSRGQVNTEAFF
>TRBV11-2|TRBJ2-1
CASSSTSGQGPNEQFF
>TRBV5-1|TRBJ1-1
CASSSRTGNTEAFF
>TRBV6-1|TRBJ2-1
CATGLDALREQFF
>TRBV30|TRBJ1-6
CAWRSGARVDSPLHF
>TRBV19|TRBJ1-1
CASSMDRRVEAFF
>TRBV7-8|TRBJ1-3
CASSKRGDSGNTIYF
>TRBV29-1|TRBJ1-1
CSAKEVGGVNSEAFF
>TRBV6-6|TRBJ2-1
CASSATSGRFEQFF
>TRBV6-5|TRBJ1-1
CASSYSGGTEAFF
>TRBV27|TRBJ1-2
CASSPRQDRYGYTF
>TRBV19|TRBJ1-5
CASSIDAPMFRQGDQPQHF
>TRBV27|TRBJ1-2
CASSSGSGTAGYGYTF
>TRBV5-4|TRBJ2-2
CASSSGAGELFF
>TRBV29-1|TRBJ2-1
CSVGGISYNEQFF
>TRBV30|TRBJ2-2
CAWSIGGGDTGELFF
>TRBV5-4|TRBJ2-7
CASSLQRTADEQYF
>TRBV6-5|TRBJ1-6
CASSYDTGSPLHF
>TRBV7-9|TRBJ2-3
CASSLDGTSGDTQYF
>TRBV6-5|TRBJ2-7
CASSYGAGGFYEQYF
>TRBV5-1|TRBJ2-5
CASSLGTGGWGETQYF
>TRBV5-8|TRBJ1-3
CASSRDPNSGSTIYF
>TRBV5-1|TRBJ1-1
CASSLPTAEAFF
>TRBV9|TRBJ2-7
CASSVGTDSSYEQYF
>TRBV5-1|TRBJ2-2
CASSSLAGGHTGELFF
>TRBV27|TRBJ1-1
CASSSTDTEAFF
>TRBV19|TRBJ2-5
CASSISGTATLGETQYF
>TRBV4-2|TRBJ1-4
CASSRQGSTNEKLFF
>TRBV18|TRBJ1-1
CASSPPLGANTEAFF
>TRBV28|TRBJ2-7
CASSAGTNEQYF
>TRBV19|TRBJ2-7
CASTNTGGSYEQYF
>TRBV2|TRBJ1-2
CASSLLTGKGGYTF
>TRBV27|TRBJ1-1
CASSFRNPQNTEAFF
>TRBV13|TRBJ1-1
CASSLGEPGGWTEAFF
>TRBV7-9|TRBJ1-4
CASSLVKGRTNEKLFF